The clone carrying this TCR beta chain was seen at least ten times. The antigen remains unidentified. This sample was included in a study of neurological immune-mediated disorders. Findings and caveats of the study: The absence of any CDR3 amino acid sequence shared by expanded clones across subjects suggests that repertoires were private in all groups. HTLV-1-associated myelopathy led in TCR clonal expansion, while multiple sclerosis ranked lowest, below healthy controls.

Sequencing runs each yielded over 180 million TCR-beta sequences from 15-18 subjects. TCRdb redid the calling of the 5' RACE reads with MiXCR, one entry per CDR3 protein. The repertoire has about 50,000 distinct CDR3 sequences, about a tenth of them found once; the top ten carry 21%. Germline V lookup: CDR1 SQVTM, CDR2 ANQGSEA. Trimming left V 2 bases short and J 8 bases short, with 15 bases between. CDR3 length: 13 amino acids. The sequence derives from a woman in her forties with HTLV-1-associated myelopathy (HAM/TSP). What was sequenced was PBMCs. The chain recombines TRBV29-1 with TRBJ1-2; D remains ambiguous. The CDR3 region has the DNA TGCAGCGTTGAAACGGAGGGAATCGGAGGCTACACCTTC. Translated, it gives CSVETEGIGGYTF.